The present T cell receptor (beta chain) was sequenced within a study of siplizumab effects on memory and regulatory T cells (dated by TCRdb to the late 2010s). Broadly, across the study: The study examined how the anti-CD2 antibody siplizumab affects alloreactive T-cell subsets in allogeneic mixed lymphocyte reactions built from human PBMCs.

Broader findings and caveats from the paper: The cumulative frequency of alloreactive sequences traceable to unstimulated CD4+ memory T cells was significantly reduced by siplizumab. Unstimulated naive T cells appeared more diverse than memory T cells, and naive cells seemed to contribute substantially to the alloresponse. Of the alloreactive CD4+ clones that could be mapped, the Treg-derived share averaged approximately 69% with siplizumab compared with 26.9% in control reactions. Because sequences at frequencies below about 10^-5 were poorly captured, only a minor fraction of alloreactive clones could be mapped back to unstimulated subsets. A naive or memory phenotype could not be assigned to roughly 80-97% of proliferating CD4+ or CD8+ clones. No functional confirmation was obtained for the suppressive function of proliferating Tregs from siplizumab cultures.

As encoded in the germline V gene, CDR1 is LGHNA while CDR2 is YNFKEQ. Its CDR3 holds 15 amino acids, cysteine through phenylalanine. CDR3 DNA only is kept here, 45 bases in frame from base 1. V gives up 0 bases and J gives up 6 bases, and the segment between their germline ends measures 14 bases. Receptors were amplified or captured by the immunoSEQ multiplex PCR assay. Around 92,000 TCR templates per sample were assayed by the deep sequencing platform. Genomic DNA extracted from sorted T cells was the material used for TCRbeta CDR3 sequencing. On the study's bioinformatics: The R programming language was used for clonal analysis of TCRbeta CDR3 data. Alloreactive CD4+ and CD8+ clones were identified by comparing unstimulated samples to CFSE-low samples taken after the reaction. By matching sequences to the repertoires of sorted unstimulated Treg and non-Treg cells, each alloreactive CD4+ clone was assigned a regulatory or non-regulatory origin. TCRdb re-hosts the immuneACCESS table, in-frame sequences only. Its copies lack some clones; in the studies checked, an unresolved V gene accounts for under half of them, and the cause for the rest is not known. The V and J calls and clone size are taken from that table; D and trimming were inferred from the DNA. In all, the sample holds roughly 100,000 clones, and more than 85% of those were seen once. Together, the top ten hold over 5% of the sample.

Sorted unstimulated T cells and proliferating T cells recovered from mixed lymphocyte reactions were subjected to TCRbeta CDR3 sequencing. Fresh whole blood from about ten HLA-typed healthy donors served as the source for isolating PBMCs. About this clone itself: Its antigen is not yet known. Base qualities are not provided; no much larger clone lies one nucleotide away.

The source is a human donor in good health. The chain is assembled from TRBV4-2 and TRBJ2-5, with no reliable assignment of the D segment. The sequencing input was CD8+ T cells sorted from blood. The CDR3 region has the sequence CASSQDKGNIKTQYF. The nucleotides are TGTGCCAGCAGCCAAGACAAAGGGAACATAAAGACCCAGTACTTC.